The 14 T cell receptor beta chains below all came from one sample that was sequenced in a study of regulatory T cells in long-lasting Graves disease. Time point described: newly diagnosed GD, antithyroid drugs for less than 3 months. The TCR library was made from RNA that had been extracted from PBMCs in TRIzol. Library construction for TCR beta used iRepertoire HTBI primers and Arm-PCR of CDR3 regions. Each CDR3 protein gets one entry after TCRdb re-called the multiplex PCR reads with MiXCR. There are about 500,000 distinct CDR3 sequences in the sample; about 16% occur only once, and 12% lies in the top ten. This same sample was also taken into another study, of T cells in Graves' hyperthyroidism and ophthalmopathy.

The sequencing used peripheral blood mononuclear cells (PBMCs), collected at new diagnosis, from a patient treated with antithyroid drugs. The receptors derive from a man aged 35 to 55 with Graves disease.

This chain joins TRBV12-5 and TRBJ2-3; D is possibly TRBD1 or TRBD2 (5 bases each). The CDR3 length is 15 residues. V gave up 5 bases and J gave up 4 bases, with 16 bases separating them. Per germline, CDR1 LGHNT and CDR2 FRNRAP. The CDR3 is CASGPTGAPADTQYF. CDR3 DNA sequence: TGTGCTAGTGGTCCAACCGGGGCCCCGGCAGATACGCAGTATTTT.

The V gene is TRBV5-1, the J gene TRBJ2-3, with D perhaps matching TRBD1 or TRBD2 (6 bases each). Per germline, CDR1 SGHRS and CDR2 YFSETQ. This CDR3 comprises 15 residues. Trimming removed 4 bases from V and 1 base from J, with 13 bases in between. In nucleotides, the CDR3 is TGCGCCAGCAGCGGGGGGCAGGATCGCACAGATACGCAGTATTTT. This gives the protein CASSGGQDRTDTQYF.

The table lists this clonotype with many counts. J is TRBJ2-7 and V is TRBV28, with D perhaps TRBD1 or TRBD2 (5 bases each). The CDR3 contains 12 residues. Trimming left V 8 bases short and J 3 bases short, with 11 bases between. Germline V lookup: CDR1 MDHEN, CDR2 SYDVKM. The CDR3 here is CASRDLNYEQYF. CDR3 nucleotides: TGTGCCAGCCGGGACCTCAACTACGAGCAGTACTTC.

CDR3 sequence reads: CASSDPYTDTQYF. The DNA of the CDR3 is TGTGCCAGCAGTGACCCATACACAGATACGCAGTATTTT. The rearrangement links TRBV6-1 to TRBJ2-3; D is undetermined. Germline V gene lookup returns CDR1 MNHNS and CDR2 SASEGT. Trimming shortened V by 3 bases and J by 2 bases, and 6 bases separated the two germline ends. The CDR3 sequence is 13 residues long.

This rearrangement joins TRBV6-2 or TRBV6-3 to TRBJ2-7; tentative D call: TRBD1 (5 bases). The CDR3 covers 15 residues. V was cut by 8 bases and J by 2 bases, with 19 bases left in between. Germline loops: CDR1 MNHEY, CDR2 SVGEGT. CDR3 sequence: CASVLGRGGTYEQYF. CDR3 nucleotide sequence: TGTGCCAGCGTCCTGGGGCGTGGCGGAACCTACGAGCAGTACTTC.

This clonotype was detected a few times. The chain is built from TRBV15 and TRBJ2-3, with TRBD2 matching 8 bases. V lost 1 base and J lost 3; bases outside the gene matches: 3. This CDR3 spans 15 amino acids. Germline lookup yields CDR1 LNHNV and CDR2 YYDKDF (reference sequence). The CDR3 DNA reads TGTGCCACCAGCAGAGGAGCGGGAGTGACAGATACGCAGTATTTT. As protein: CATSRGAGVTDTQYF.

There are many counts of this clonotype. The chain employs TRBV28 and TRBJ1-4; D not certain. Germline CDR1 reads MDHEN; CDR2 reads SYDVKM. This CDR3 is built from 14 residues. The V end was cut by 3 bases, the J end by 4 bases, with 9 bases between. The CDR3 region is CASSFGQYNEKLFF. The CDR3 bases are TGTGCCAGCAGTTTCGGTCAATATAATGAAAAACTGTTTTTT.

This clonotype was seen ten or more times. This chain links TRBV7-9 with TRBJ2-6; weak D call: TRBD1 (5 bases). The CDR3 covers 15 residues. V was cut by 1 base and J by 4 bases, with 8 bases left in between. The germline V gene encodes CDR1 SEHNR and CDR2 FQNEAQ (reference sequence). The CDR3 sequence is CASSLEGVGANVLTF. CDR3 sequence (DNA): TGTGCCAGCAGCTTAGAAGGGGTCGGGGCCAACGTCCTGACTTTC. Drawing the rest from reference TRBV7-9 and TRBJ2-6, the complete variable domain is DTGVSQNPRHKITKRGQNVTFRCDPISEHNRLYWYRQTLGQGPEFLTYFQNEAQLEKSRLLSDRFSAERPKGSFSTLEIQRTEQGDSAMYLCASSLEGVGANVLTFGAGSRLTVL.

In this sample, this clonotype turned up many times. The chain uses TRBV18 and TRBJ1-5, with D possibly being TRBD1 (6 bases). V lost 4 bases and J lost 6, with 19 bases in between. Germline values: CDR1 KGHSH, CDR2 LQKENI. CDR3 length: 16 residues. The CDR3 loop reads CASSLPSGGASQPQHF. The CDR3 DNA sequence: TGTGCCAGCTCACTCCCCTCCGGGGGGGCTTCTCAGCCCCAGCATTTT.

CDR3 bases: TGTGCTAGTGGTTTGGAGGGATCCGAGCAGTACTTC. This codes for CASGLEGSEQYF. The chain combines TRBV12-5 with TRBJ2-7, with D unclear. Germline loops: CDR1 LGHNT, CDR2 FRNRAP. The ends were cut back, 1 base at V and 6 bases at J, with 7 bases in the middle. The CDR3 loop spans 12 amino acids.

This chain connects TRBV19 to TRBJ2-3; no firm D call. There are 14 residues in the CDR3. Germline CDR1 and CDR2: LNHDA and SQIVND (reference sequence). V lost 7 bases, J lost 0 bases, and 11 bases lay in between. CDR3 DNA sequence: TGTGCCAGTAACTTAGCAGGTAGCACAGATACGCAGTATTTT. This codes for CASNLAGSTDTQYF.

Details on this clonotype: The CDR3 does not close with the conserved phenylalanine or tryptophan, likely indicating a read error. The chain is built from TRBV27 and TRBJ1-2; D uncertain. In germline, CDR1 is MNHEY, CDR2 SMNVEV (reference sequence). CDR3 length equals 16 residues. Trimming cost V 5 bases and J 4 bases, with 20 bases left between them. The CDR3 loop reads CASSPSGGPGSYGYTL. CDR3 bases: TGTGCCAGCAGTCCCTCCGGTGGTCCAGGATCCTATGGCTACACCCTC.

Remarks on this clonotype: A much larger clone differs from this one at a single base, so this may be a read error. V gene TRBV6-2 or TRBV6-3 combines with J gene TRBJ1-2; D gene uncertain. Germline-derived CDR1 and CDR2 are MNHEY and SVGEGT. The CDR3 sequence is 18 residues long. The CDR3 nucleotides read TGTGCCAGCAGTTACTCGAGGGCAGACCGTAGTCCCTTATATGGCCACACCTTC. It codes for CASSYSRADRSPLYGHTF.

To note about this clonotype: With a much larger clone just one base away, this may be a read error. The chain couples TRBV19 to TRBJ2-7; 8 bases line up with TRBD2. Germline-derived CDR1 and CDR2 are LNHDA and SQIVND (reference sequence). CDR3 length equals 14 residues. The CDR3 sequence is CAGSAGTSSYEQYF. The CDR3 DNA reads TGTGCCGGTAGCGCCGGGACTAGCTCCTACGAGCAGTACTTC.